This T cell receptor (beta chain) was recorded in a study of blood T cell repertoires in COVID-19. Clones were read by immunoSEQ multiplex PCR, and TCRdb kept only the in-frame ones, dropping some. Of over 250,000 clones listed, approximately 89% are singletons. This clone was observed once. The receptor was isolated from a young woman who had recovered from COVID-19. The sequenced sample was PBMCs or T cells enriched from blood (not recorded which).

The CDR3 spells CASSQSGRQGRNTEAFF. DNA of the CDR3: TGCGCCAGCAGTCAATCCGGTAGACAGGGGCGGAACACTGAAGCTTTCTTT. This chain uses TRBV23-1 with TRBJ1-1, with 8 positions matching TRBD1. TRBV23-1 is assigned to the ORF class and has an uncertain function. J gave up 1 base and V 0 bases, and 7 bases lay outside the gene matches. The length of the CDR3 is 17 residues.